Below, 23 T cell receptor beta chains from the same sample are listed, as sequenced in a study of preoperative IRX-2 immunotherapy in early breast cancer. Profiling relied on immunoSEQ multiplex PCR, and the TCRdb table lists in-frame clones only, not all of them. Of tens of thousands of clones in the sample, around 96% were seen once. Treatment given: preoperative locoregional IRX-2 cytokine immunotherapy. Sampling took place from a patient treated with IRX-2 immunotherapy. These receptors all come from a human donor with breast cancer.

Of note for this clone: An end of the junction differs from the germline gene, which may be a read error. The DNA of the CDR3 is TGTGCCAGCAGCCTAGCGGGAAGGGAGACCCAGTACTTC. It encodes CASSLAGRETQYF. The chain uses TRBV7-9 and TRBJ2-5; 9 nucleotides match TRBD2. The CDR3 is 13 amino acids. The germline V gene has CDR1 SEHNR and CDR2 FQNEAQ (reference sequence).

The chain couples TRBV5-1 to TRBJ2-1; 11 bases are a match to TRBD2. The CDR3 is made up of 17 amino acids. The germline CDR1 and CDR2 sequences are SGHRS and YFSETQ. V lost 0 bases and J lost 5; bases outside the gene matches: 7. The CDR3 coding sequence is TGCGCCAGCAGCTTGGCAGGGCTAGCGGGAGGACACAATGAGCAGTTCTTC. Translation gives CASSLAGLAGGHNEQFF. Full variable domain (remainder filled in from reference TRBV5-1 and TRBJ2-1): KAGVTQTPRYLIKTRGQQVTLSCSPISGHRSVSWYQQTPGQGLQFLFEYFSETQRNKGNFPGRFSGRQFSNSRSEMNVSTLELGDSALYLCASSLAGLAGGHNEQFFGPGTRLTVL.

This clone appeared a single time. The J gene is TRBJ2-3, the V gene TRBV5-1, with D hard to call. Trimming took 4 bases from V and 2 from J, leaving 14 bases between them. The CDR3 is made up of 15 amino acids. The germline V gene encodes CDR1 SGHRS and CDR2 YFSETQ. CDR3 in amino acids: CASSNTVGVTDTQYF. The CDR3 region has the DNA TGCGCCAGCAGCAACACAGTGGGCGTCACAGATACGCAGTATTTT.

This rearrangement joins TRBV5-1 to TRBJ1-1; D possibly corresponds to TRBD1 (6 bases). The V end lost 3 bases, the J end lost 1 base, and 10 bases lay between the germline ends. Germline V lookup: CDR1 SGHRS, CDR2 YFSETQ. The CDR3 covers 14 residues. In nucleotides, the CDR3 is TGCGCCAGCAGCTCCGACAGGCCGAACACTGAAGCTTTCTTT. It translates to CASSSDRPNTEAFF.

The chain joins TRBV7-3 to TRBJ2-1, with D possibly matching TRBD2 (5 bases). V lost 4 bases and J 3 bases, leaving 16 bases between the germline ends. CDR1 is SGHTA, CDR2 FQGTGA, per germline. The CDR3 totals 16 residues. Here the CDR3 reads CASSSTPLAHYNEQFF. The CDR3 DNA sequence: TGTGCCAGCAGCTCAACCCCTTTAGCGCACTACAATGAGCAGTTCTTC.

The chain is built from TRBV28 and TRBJ1-2; TRBD1 matches at 8 bases. The junction had 6 bases not matched to a gene; V was cut back by 4 bases and J by 5 bases. The germline gives CDR1 MDHEN, CDR2 SYDVKM. The CDR3 length is 14 residues. The CDR3 region is CASSSGQGRYGYTF. In DNA, the CDR3 is TGTGCCAGCAGTTCCGGACAGGGCAGATATGGCTACACCTTC.

This clone was seen only a few times. The genes are TRBV19 and TRBJ2-7; D unclear. Trimming cost V 8 bases and J 4 bases, with 18 bases left between them. The CDR3 runs 14 residues. Germline V lookup: CDR1 LNHDA, CDR2 SQIVND (reference sequence). Here the CDR3 reads CASRPTVLGYEQYF. CDR3 DNA sequence: TGTGCCAGTCGACCTACCGTGCTAGGTTACGAGCAGTACTTC.

In its sample, this clone was seen once. The chain combines TRBV19 with TRBJ2-2, with 10 bases matching TRBD2. Losses at the gene ends were 5 bases for V and 5 bases for J; bases not matched to a gene: 8. There are 16 residues in the CDR3. Germline CDR1 LNHDA, CDR2 SQIVND (reference sequence). The CDR3 here is CASSVLAGEWTGELFF. The CDR3 DNA reads as TGTGCCAGTAGTGTTCTAGCGGGAGAGTGGACCGGGGAGCTGTTTTTT.

V gene TRBV10-3 combines with J gene TRBJ1-1; D remains unclear. CDR1 is ENHRY and CDR2 is SYGVKD in the germline V gene. The length of the CDR3 is 12 residues. Trimming took off 4 bases at V and 2 bases at J, with 5 bases between the two ends. In DNA, the CDR3 is TGTGCCATCAGTGGGGGTAACACTGAAGCTTTCTTT. This translates into CAISGGNTEAFF.

CDR3 loop: CASSQESQALSTDTQYF. Written as DNA, the CDR3 is TGTGCCAGCAGCCAAGAATCGCAAGCTTTGAGCACAGATACGCAGTATTTT. The J gene is TRBJ2-3, the V gene TRBV14; no definite D call. CDR1 and CDR2 (germline): SGHDN, FVKESK. The CDR3 extends over 17 amino acids. Trimming shortened V by 0 bases and J by 0 bases, and 13 bases separated the two germline ends.

On this clone: The sample has other DNA sequences that encode this CDR3 too. The CDR3 spells CASSVGSGELFF. The CDR3 region has the DNA TGTGCCAGCAGCGTGGGATCCGGGGAGCTGTTTTTT. The chain combines TRBV9 with TRBJ2-2; the D is unclear. V lost 2 bases and J 6 bases, leaving 5 bases between the germline ends. This CDR3 region has 12 residues. Germline assignment: CDR1 SGDLS and CDR2 YYNGEE.

This clone appeared once. The gene calls are TRBV5-1 and TRBJ2-7, with a tentative D call TRBD1 (6 bases). V gave up 5 bases and J gave up 5 bases, with 17 bases separating them. CDR3 size: 14 residues. The germline V gene encodes CDR1 SGHRS and CDR2 YFSETQ. Here the CDR3 reads CASRSGQQPHEQYF. The CDR3 bases are TGCGCCAGCAGGAGCGGACAGCAACCCCACGAGCAGTACTTC.

This sequence joins TRBV7-2 and TRBJ2-5; D perhaps matches TRBD2 (5 bases). The CDR3 sequence is 13 residues long. The germline V gene has CDR1 SGHTA and CDR2 FQGNSA. Trimming pared 1 base from V and 5 bases from J, leaving 8 bases between. The chain's CDR3 is CASSLVRGETQYF. The CDR3 DNA is TGTGCCAGCAGCTTAGTCCGAGGGGAGACCCAGTACTTC.

This sequence joins TRBV28 and TRBJ2-7; D not resolved. V lost 4 bases and J 3 bases, leaving 10 bases between the germline ends. Germline-derived CDR1 and CDR2 are MDHEN and SYDVKM. The CDR3 has 13 amino acids. CDR3 loop: CASSSPPRYEQYF. In DNA form, the CDR3 reads TGTGCCAGCAGTTCCCCCCCGCGCTACGAGCAGTACTTC.

Only one count was recorded for this clone. The chain joins TRBV27 to TRBJ2-4; the D call may be TRBD1 or TRBD2 (5 bases each). The germline V and J ends were trimmed by 8 bases and 9 bases, with 11 bases remaining between them. Germline-derived CDR1 and CDR2 are MNHEY and SMNVEV (reference sequence). The CDR3 is 11 residues long. CDR3 loop: CASRGGSIQYF. For the CDR3, the DNA is TGTGCCAGCCGTGGGGGAAGCATTCAGTACTTC.

This chain connects TRBV6-5 to TRBJ1-6, with TRBD1 matching over 7 bases. The CDR3 spans 14 residues. Germline CDR1 MNHEY, CDR2 SVGAGI. Unmatched junction bases numbered 10, after V lost 8 bases and J lost 9 bases. In DNA form, the CDR3 reads TGTGCCAGCTCACGACAGGGTGTGAGTTCACCCCTCCACTTT. This translates into CASSRQGVSSPLHF.

The chain uses TRBV27 and TRBJ2-7, with 11 bases lining up with TRBD2. The CDR3 is 17 amino acids. Germline V lookup: CDR1 MNHEY, CDR2 SMNVEV (reference sequence). Trimming at V came to 2 bases and at J to 4 bases, leaving 10 bases not matched to a gene. As DNA, the CDR3 is TGTGCCAGCAGTTTAGGGCTCACTAGCGGGAGCAGTTACGAGCAGTACTTC. It translates to CASSLGLTSGSSYEQYF.

V is TRBV4-1 and J is TRBJ1-2, with D unresolved. Looked up from germline, CDR1 is MGHRA and CDR2 is YSYEKL. V lost 4 bases and J 0 bases, leaving 12 bases between the germline ends. There are 15 residues in the CDR3. The CDR3 spells CASSPPGGANYGYTF. The CDR3 coding sequence is TGCGCCAGCAGCCCCCCGGGTGGGGCTAACTATGGCTACACCTTC.

This rearrangement joins TRBV5-6 to TRBJ2-1; D call uncertain. Germline V gives CDR1 SGHDT, CDR2 YYEEEE. Trimming shortened V by 3 bases and J by 9 bases, and 10 bases separated the two germline ends. This CDR3 is 12 amino acids long. CDR3 sequence: CASSSITIEQFF. DNA for the CDR3: TGTGCCAGCAGCTCAATAACTATTGAGCAGTTCTTC.

The chain carries TRBV27 and TRBJ1-4; 9 nucleotides align to TRBD1. Unmatched junction bases numbered 7, after V lost 2 bases and J lost 12 bases. Germline V gives CDR1 MNHEY, CDR2 SMNVEV (reference sequence). The CDR3 is made up of 14 amino acids. In DNA form, the CDR3 reads TGTGCCAGCAGTTTAAGGGACAGGGCAGAACAACTGTTTTTT. Translation: CASSLRDRAEQLFF.

The rearrangement links TRBV6-1 to TRBJ1-4; 11 bases map to TRBD1. This CDR3 is 15 amino acids long. Looked up from germline, CDR1 is MNHNS and CDR2 is SASEGT. The V gene end was trimmed by 6 bases and the J gene end by 6 bases; junction bases not matched to a gene: 6. The CDR3 DNA is TGTGCCAGCAGGGTCTGGGGACAGGGGGATGAAAAACTGTTTTTT. Translating gives CASRVWGQGDEKLFF.

This rearrangement joins TRBV19 to TRBJ2-7, with 10 bases identical to TRBD2. The CDR3 totals 14 residues. Germline CDR1 is LNHDA and CDR2 is SQIVND (reference sequence). V lost 6 bases, J lost 3 bases, and 5 bases stayed unmatched. CDR3 sequence reads: CASRLAGDGYEQYF. The CDR3, as DNA: TGTGCCAGTAGGCTAGCGGGAGATGGCTACGAGCAGTACTTC.

The chain employs TRBV6-5 and TRBJ2-7; 7 bases map to TRBD1. V lost 4 bases to trimming and J lost 6 bases; unmatched junction nucleotides: 9. CDR3 size: 14 residues. CDR1 and CDR2 from the germline V gene are MNHEY and SVGAGI. The CDR3 reads CASSSHRGWVEQYF. CDR3 nucleotides: TGTGCCAGCAGTTCTCACAGGGGATGGGTCGAGCAGTACTTC.